A selection of T cell receptor beta chains follows, all from one sample in a study of blood T cell repertoires in COVID-19. The table came from immunoSEQ multiplex PCR; TCRdb's copy has only in-frame clones and leaves some out. There are 95,000 to 120,000 clones in the sample; 75% to 90% occur only once, and roughly 5% lies in the top ten. Sequenced: peripheral blood. The source is a woman in her sixties or seventies with COVID-19, enrolled during active disease. Both conserved end residues are part of each CDR3. The order of the fields is clone size, D gene, J gene, V gene, CDR3 DNA, CDR3 protein. D genes are given only for firm matches. Size is omitted from some rows. Given values are once, few, many or a class for expanded clones.

>NA|TRBD1|TRBJ1-5|TRBV5-3
TGTGCCAGAAGCTTGGAGATTACTGGGACAGGGCAACAGCCCCAGCATTTT
CARSLEITGTGQQPQHF
>NA|TRBD1|TRBJ2-7|TRBV6-6
TGTGCCAGCAGCGAAGGACAGGACCTTACCTACGAGCAGTACTTC
CASSEGQDLTYEQYF
>NA|NA|TRBJ2-1|TRBV27
TGTGCCAGCAGTTTATTGACAGGAAATGAGCAGTTCTTC
CASSLLTGNEQFF
>NA|NA|TRBJ1-1|TRBV4-2
TGTGCCAGCAGCCAAGACGCAGTAATGAACACTGAAGCTTTCTTT
CASSQDAVMNTEAFF
>NA|NA|TRBJ2-7|TRBV9
TGTGCCAGCAGCTCTTCGGGGGAAAGGTACGAGCAGTACTTC
CASSSSGERYEQYF
>NA|NA|TRBJ2-3|TRBV7-9
TGTGCCAGCAGCTTAGTGTCTGTTCCCTCCCTAGATACGCAGTATTTT
CASSLVSVPSLDTQYF
>NA|NA|TRBJ2-3|TRBV11-2
TGTGCCAGCAGCCCCACGTGGGGGCAGGACACAGATACGCAGTATTTT
CASSPTWGQDTDTQYF
>NA|TRBD1|TRBJ1-4|TRBV19
TGTGCCAGTAGTATACGACAGGGTTATGAAAAACTGTTTTTT
CASSIRQGYEKLFF
>NA|TRBD1|TRBJ1-3|TRBV5-1
TGCGCCAGCAGCTCACAGGGGGCCTCTGGAAACACCATATATTTT
CASSSQGASGNTIYF
>NA|TRBD1|TRBJ1-2|TRBV19
TGTGCCAGTAGTCTGGGACAGGGGGACGGCTACACCTTC
CASSLGQGDGYTF
>NA|TRBD2|TRBJ2-3|TRBV7-8
TGTGCCAGCAGCCTGAAGCGGGGCGCTACAGATACGCAGTATTTT
CASSLKRGATDTQYF
>NA|NA|TRBJ1-2|TRBV3-1/TRBV3-2
TGTGCCAGCAGCCAAGACAAGAGGACAGCCCTTAACTATGGCTACACCTTC
CASSQDKRTALNYGYTF
>NA|TRBD2|TRBJ2-7|TRBV30
TGTGCCTGGAGTGGGTTAGCGGGGGGCCGTTCCTACGAGCAGTACTTC
CAWSGLAGGRSYEQYF
>NA|NA|TRBJ1-1|TRBV12-3/TRBV12-4
TGTGCCAGCAGTTTACCGGGGGGGACTGAAGCTTTCTTT
CASSLPGGTEAFF
>NA|NA|TRBJ1-5|TRBV11-2
TGTGCCAGCAGCTTAGGTACGGGGATGAGCAATCAGCCCCAGCATTTT
CASSLGTGMSNQPQHF
>NA|TRBD1|TRBJ2-7|TRBV2
TGTGCCAGCAGTGACATCCCCGGGACAGGGGCCTACGAGCAGTACTTC
CASSDIPGTGAYEQYF
>few|NA|TRBJ2-3|TRBV5-6
TGTGCCAGCAGCTTGGGCCCCGAACAAGATACGCAGTATTTT
CASSLGPEQDTQYF
>NA|TRBD1|TRBJ2-5|TRBV11-2
TGTGCCAGCAGCTTAGTACCCGGGGACAGGAGGTACTTC
CASSLVPGDRRYF
>NA|NA|TRBJ1-1|TRBV29-1
TGCAGCGTCAGGGTATCGAGCACTGAAGCTTTCTTT
CSVRVSSTEAFF
>NA|NA|TRBJ1-2|TRBV4-3
TGCGCCAGCAGCCAAGATCAGCCGGGGTCTAACTATGGCTACACCTTC
CASSQDQPGSNYGYTF
>NA|NA|TRBJ1-1|TRBV4-1
TGCGCCAGCAGCCAAGCCCAGGGACAGAACACTGAAGCTTTCTTT
CASSQAQGQNTEAFF
>NA|TRBD1|TRBJ2-6|TRBV28
TGTGCCAGCGGATCCCCGGGACAGGGATTCTCTGGGGCCAACGTCCTGACTTTC
CASGSPGQGFSGANVLTF
>NA|TRBD2|TRBJ2-6|TRBV2
TGTGCCAGCACCCGGGAGGGATCCGGGGCCAACGTCCTGACTTTC
CASTREGSGANVLTF
>few|TRBD1|TRBJ2-1|TRBV5-4
TGTGCCAGCAGCGCGACGGGACAGGGAGACGAGCAGTTCTTC
CASSATGQGDEQFF
>NA|NA|TRBJ1-3|TRBV18
TGTGCCAGCTCCCCAGCTAGAGAAACGGGAAACACCATATATTTT
CASSPARETGNTIYF
>few|TRBD1|TRBJ1-1|TRBV19
TGTGCCAGTAGTCGGCCGGGACAGGGGATAAGGAACACTGAAGCTTTCTTT
CASSRPGQGIRNTEAFF
>NA|NA|TRBJ1-1|TRBV24-1
TGTGCCACCAGTGAACGGAGATGGGGGCTTGTCTTCTTT
CATSERRWGLVFF
>NA|TRBD1|TRBJ2-1|TRBV27
TGTGCCAGCGAAACATCCGGGACAGGTCGTCTGGATGAGCAGTTCTTC
CASETSGTGRLDEQFF
>NA|NA|TRBJ1-2|TRBV12-3/TRBV12-4
TGTGCCAGCAGTTTCGGGGGAGATGGCTACACCTTC
CASSFGGDGYTF
>NA|NA|TRBJ1-5|TRBV18
TGTGCCAGCTCCCCTCAGGGTGTGAGGTTTCAGCCCCAGCATTTT
CASSPQGVRFQPQHF
>NA|TRBD1|TRBJ1-2|TRBV7-9
TGTGCCAGCAGCCCGGGGACAGGGATCAACTATGGCTACACCTTC
CASSPGTGINYGYTF
>NA|NA|TRBJ2-7|TRBV5-1
TGCGCCAGCAGCTTGAGGCAACAGTACGAGCAGTACTTC
CASSLRQQYEQYF
>NA|NA|TRBJ2-2|TRBV5-1
TGCGCCAGCAGCTTGAAGGCAGCAGGGCGAGGGGGAAACACCGGGGAGCTGTTTTTT
CASSLKAAGRGGNTGELFF
>NA|NA|TRBJ1-5|TRBV19
TGTGCCAGTAGTATAAACCGGGGGGGCGGGCCCCAGCATTTT
CASSINRGGGPQHF
>NA|NA|TRBJ1-4|TRBV5-1
TGCGCCAGCAGCTTGGCGGACGGGGCAACTAATGAAAAACTGTTTTTT
CASSLADGATNEKLFF
>NA|TRBD1|TRBJ2-3|TRBV5-8
TGTGCCAGCAGCTCACTGACAGGGGAGGAGGGGGATACAGATACGCAGTATTTT
CASSSLTGEEGDTDTQYF
>few|TRBD1|TRBJ1-1|TRBV5-1
TGCGCCAGCAGCCTCGGCCAGACAGGGGGCTCCACTGAAGCTTTCTTT
CASSLGQTGGSTEAFF
>few|TRBD1|TRBJ1-1|TRBV7-9
TGTGCCAGCAGCTTATCCGGGACAGGGATGGGGTTCACTGAAGCTTTCTTT
CASSLSGTGMGFTEAFF
>once|TRBD1|TRBJ1-1|TRBV4-1
TGCGCCAGCAGCCAGGGACAGGTCGCGAGGACTGAAGCTTTCTTT
CASSQGQVARTEAFF
>NA|NA|TRBJ2-2|TRBV27
TGTGCCAGCAGTTCTCACAGGGTTCAAGGCACCGGGGAGCTGTTTTTT
CASSSHRVQGTGELFF
>NA|NA|TRBJ2-1|TRBV19
TGTGCCAGTAGTATTGAGGAGTCCTACAATGAGCAGTTCTTC
CASSIEESYNEQFF
>once|TRBD1|TRBJ2-7|TRBV10-3
TGTGCCATCAGTGAGGCCCAAACCGGGACAGGGTTAAACGAGCAGTACTTC
CAISEAQTGTGLNEQYF
>NA|TRBD2|TRBJ2-1|TRBV19
TGTGCCAGTAGTACCGACCTTCTAAGCGGGGGGACAACGCAGTTCTTC
CASSTDLLSGGTTQFF
>once|NA|TRBJ2-3|TRBV3-1/TRBV3-2
TGTGCCAGCGAGCGGAGGGAAGTTTCAGATACGCAGTATTTT
CASERREVSDTQYF
>NA|TRBD1|TRBJ2-3|TRBV5-1
TGCGCCAGCACGGTAGCCAGGGACAGGGCCGCAGATACGCAGTATTTT
CASTVARDRAADTQYF
>NA|NA|TRBJ2-7|TRBV21-1
TGTGCCAGCAGCAAATCTCTAGAGCCCGAAGTTAACTACGAGCAGTACTTC
CASSKSLEPEVNYEQYF
>NA|TRBD1|TRBJ2-7|TRBV27
TGTGCCAGCAGTTGGGACAGCGTCTCCTACGAGCAGTACTTC
CASSWDSVSYEQYF
>NA|NA|TRBJ2-1|TRBV11-2
TGTGCCAGCAGCGGGGTTACCGGGACTTACAATGAGCAGTTCTTC
CASSGVTGTYNEQFF
>NA|NA|TRBJ1-2|TRBV19
TGTGCCAGTAGTATAGGACAGTTCTATGGCTACACCTTC
CASSIGQFYGYTF
>once|NA|TRBJ1-1|TRBV15
TGTGCCACCAGCAGTTCTCAGACAGGCCTCATGAACACTGAAGCTTTCTTT
CATSSSQTGLMNTEAFF